These 14 T cell receptor beta chains were all obtained from the same sample, sequenced in a study of blood T cell repertoires in COVID-19. Assay: immunoSEQ multiplex PCR; the TCRdb copy retains only in-frame clones and omits some. The sample contains some 120,000 clones, 88% of which appear only once. Sample: peripheral blood. These receptors were collected from a human donor in a cohort sampled during active COVID-19.

CDR3 coding DNA: TGTGCCAGCAGTGAAGTAGGGGGCCCCAGCGCCTATGGCTACACCTTC. As protein: CASSEVGGPSAYGYTF. The chain links TRBV6-4 to TRBJ1-2; TRBD1 aligns across 7 bases. The CDR3 extends over 16 amino acids. CDR1 MRHNA and CDR2 SNTAGT come from the germline V gene. The trim removed 3 bases at V and 4 bases at J, leaving 11 bases unmatched.

This clone appeared a single time. This sequence joins TRBV11-2 and TRBJ1-5; D might be TRBD1 (6 bases). From germline, CDR1 is SGHAT and CDR2 FQNNGV. The V and J ends lost 3 bases and 0 bases respectively, with 9 bases between them. This CDR3 has 15 residues. This CDR3 is CASSLGAYSNQPQHF. The CDR3, as DNA: TGTGCCAGCAGCTTGGGGGCTTATAGCAATCAGCCCCAGCATTTT.

The CDR3 DNA reads as TGTGCCAGCAGTGCTGGACAGGGGGCGAGCTCCTACAATGAGCAGTTCTTC. Translation: CASSAGQGASSYNEQFF. The chain is built from TRBV2 and TRBJ2-1; 11 bases match TRBD1. The germline gives CDR1 SNHLY, CDR2 FYNNEI. After removal of 4 bases from V and 0 bases from J, the junction contained 5 bases not matched to a gene. The CDR3 is 17 amino acids.

The CDR3: CVTSPGLAGAGEQFF. As DNA, the CDR3 is TGCGTCACTTCCCCGGGACTAGCGGGGGCGGGGGAGCAGTTCTTC. The chain joins TRBV5-1 to TRBJ2-1; 14 bases line up with TRBD2. The germline V gene encodes CDR1 SGHRS and CDR2 YFSETQ. This CDR3 has 15 residues.

The sample holds one count of this clone. V is TRBV28 and J is TRBJ2-3; D might be TRBD1 (5 bases). Germline V lookup: CDR1 MDHEN, CDR2 SYDVKM. The CDR3 length is 15 residues. The ends were cut back, 2 bases at V and 1 base at J, with 10 bases in the middle. This CDR3 reads CASSLGAGGTDTQYF. CDR3 in DNA: TGTGCCAGCAGTTTAGGGGCCGGTGGCACAGATACGCAGTATTTT.

This chain uses TRBV4-1 with TRBJ2-5; 9 bases are a match to TRBD2. CDR1 and CDR2 (germline): MGHRA, YSYEKL. The CDR3 runs 15 residues. J gave up 2 bases and V 3 bases, and 4 bases lay outside the gene matches. CDR3 in DNA: TGCGCCAGCAGCCAGACGACTAGCGGACAAGAGACCCAGTACTTC. Amino acids: CASSQTTSGQETQYF.

This chain uses TRBV27 with TRBJ2-3, with 8 bases identical to TRBD2. The CDR3 spans 15 residues. CDR1 is MNHEY, CDR2 SMNVEV, per germline (reference sequence). J gave up 6 bases and V 5 bases, and 10 bases lay outside the gene matches. In DNA form, the CDR3 reads TGTGCCAGCAGTCTGGGACTAGGTAGATCGGATACGCAGTATTTT. Its protein is CASSLGLGRSDTQYF.

This clone was counted a single time. The V gene is TRBV5-1, the J gene TRBJ1-6, with D maybe TRBD1 (6 bases). CDR1 is SGHRS and CDR2 is YFSETQ in the germline V gene. V was shortened by 1 base and J by 0 bases, with 8 bases between the two germline ends. This CDR3 has 16 amino acids. CDR3 coding DNA: TGCGCCAGCAGCTTGAGGGGGAGCTCCTATAATTCACCCCTCCACTTT. It translates to CASSLRGSSYNSPLHF.

The gene calls are TRBV5-1 and TRBJ1-6; 8 nucleotides line up with TRBD1. There are 16 residues in the CDR3. Germline loops: CDR1 SGHRS, CDR2 YFSETQ. With V trimmed by 0 bases and J by 9 bases, 8 bases remained unmatched. The CDR3 reads CASSLAGPTGGSPLHF. The CDR3 nucleotides read TGCGCCAGCAGCTTGGCCGGGCCAACAGGGGGTTCACCCCTCCACTTT.

CDR3 nucleotides: TGCGCCAGCAGCTTGGGCGGGGCGAAAGAGACCCAGTACTTC. Its protein product is CASSLGGAKETQYF. The J gene is TRBJ2-5, the V gene TRBV5-1, with D possibly TRBD2 on 6 matching bases. The V gene lost 0 bases and the J gene lost 3 bases, with 9 bases spanning the gap. This CDR3 spans 14 amino acids. Germline CDR1 is SGHRS and CDR2 is YFSETQ.

The chain couples TRBV4-2 to TRBJ2-7; 8 positions agree with TRBD2. V was pared by 0 bases and J by 2 bases, with 6 bases of the junction left unmatched. Germline CDR1 and CDR2: LGHNA and YNFKEQ. This CDR3 is 16 amino acids long. DNA of the CDR3: TGTGCCAGCAGCCAAGATTGGAGTAGCGGGGCCTACGAGCAGTACTTC. This encodes CASSQDWSSGAYEQYF.

CDR3 protein: CASSQLRGGAGELFF. In nucleotides, the CDR3 is TGTGCCAGCAGCCAGCTTCGCGGGGGGGCCGGGGAGCTGTTTTTT. The chain has TRBV3-1 (or the pseudogene TRBV3-2) and TRBJ2-2; 9 bases map to TRBD2. This CDR3 has 15 residues. V shed 3 bases and J 6 bases; nucleotides not matched to a gene: 5. The V gene's germline CDR1 is LGHDT and CDR2 YNNKEL (reference sequence).

In nucleotides, the CDR3 is TGTGCCAGCAGCTTAGGGGATCCGGGACAGATAAATAATTCACCCCTCCACTTT. It yields the protein CASSLGDPGQINNSPLHF. The rearrangement links TRBV7-9 to TRBJ1-6; TRBD1 matches 7 bases. CDR1 and CDR2 from the germline V gene are SEHNR and FQNEAQ (reference sequence). Losses at the gene ends were 1 base for V and 5 bases for J; bases not matched to a gene: 11. The CDR3 is 18 amino acids.

The J gene is TRBJ2-7, the V gene TRBV5-6; 9 bases map to TRBD2. The CDR3 spans 17 residues. Germline V CDR1 and CDR2: SGHDT, YYEEEE. J gave up 7 bases and V 0 bases, and 14 bases lay outside the gene matches. The chain's CDR3 is CASSLATASGISWEQYF. The CDR3, as DNA: TGTGCCAGCAGCTTGGCCACCGCTAGCGGGATAAGTTGGGAGCAGTACTTC. The variable domain in full, completed from reference TRBV5-6 and TRBJ2-7, reads DAGVTQSPTHLIKTRGQQVTLRCSPKSGHDTVSWYQQALGQGPQFIFQYYEEEERQRGNFPDRFSGHQFPNYSSELNVNALLLGDSALYLCASSLATASGISWEQYFGPGTRLTVT.